The 13 T cell receptor beta chains in this list originate from one sample, sequenced in a study of early T cells in non-severe SARS-CoV-2 infection. Each CDR3 protein gets one entry after TCRdb re-called the 5' RACE reads with MiXCR. The sample carries around 79,000 distinct CDR3 sequences, around 10% recorded once. Source: whole blood, taken at baseline. All receptors derive from an adult who was a healthcare worker with PCR-confirmed SARS-CoV-2 infection or an uninfected control (not recorded which).

This clonotype was detected ten times or more. The chain recombines TRBV3-1 with TRBJ1-5; 7 positions agree with TRBD1. The trim removed 4 bases at V and 6 bases at J, leaving 6 bases unmatched. Germline V gene data show CDR1 as LGHDT and CDR2 as YNNKEL (reference sequence). The CDR3 sequence is 14 residues long. This chain's CDR3 is CASSPRGTGQPQHF. As DNA, the CDR3 is TGTGCCAGCAGCCCCAGGGGGACGGGTCAGCCCCAGCATTTT.

This clonotype occurred many times. The J gene is TRBJ1-3, the V gene TRBV12-5; 8 bases are shared with TRBD1. CDR1 is LGHNT and CDR2 is FRNRAP in the germline V gene. J was trimmed by 4 bases and V by 9 bases; bases with no gene match: 11. The CDR3 runs 15 residues. This CDR3 reads CASLKTGVYGNTIYF. In DNA form, the CDR3 reads TGTGCTAGCCTCAAGACAGGGGTGTACGGAAACACCATATATTTT.

At least ten counts were recorded for this clonotype. The DNA of the CDR3 is TGCAGTGCTAGAGGGGCTGGGACAGGGCGCACTGAAGCTTTCTTT. This codes for CSARGAGTGRTEAFF. The chain joins TRBV20-1 to TRBJ1-1, with 9 bases lining up with TRBD1. The CDR3 has 15 amino acids. Germline trimming cut 1 base from V and 4 bases from J; bases unmatched to any gene: 7. CDR1 DFQATT and CDR2 SNEGSKA come from the germline V gene (reference sequence).

The chain has TRBV12-3 or TRBV12-4 and TRBJ1-2; weak D call: TRBD1 (5 bases). Between the trimmed V and J ends, which lost 1 base and 7 bases, there was a span of 16 bases. The CDR3 extends over 15 amino acids. The CDR3 sequence is CASSLGGSSTVGYTF. The CDR3 DNA reads as TGTGCCAGCAGTTTAGGGGGGTCCTCGACCGTTGGCTACACCTTC.

This clonotype was observed a few times. The chain employs TRBV19 and TRBJ2-1, with D maybe TRBD2 (7 bases). V was pared by 3 bases and J by 6 bases, with 15 bases between. CDR3 length: 15 amino acids. Germline V CDR1 and CDR2: LNHDA, SQIVND (reference sequence). This CDR3 reads CASSILRGGLNEQFF. DNA of the CDR3: TGTGCCAGTAGTATCTTGAGGGGGGGCCTCAATGAGCAGTTCTTC.

This chain links TRBV4-1 with TRBJ1-4; possible D gene TRBD1, 5 bases. V gave up 1 base and J gave up 8 bases, with 17 bases separating them. The CDR3 length is 16 residues. Germline-derived CDR1 and CDR2 are MGHRA and YSYEKL. DNA for the CDR3: TGCGCCAGCAGCCAAGCACCGGGACCCCAGGTGGAAAAACTGTTTTTT. This sequence encodes CASSQAPGPQVEKLFF.

This clonotype was recorded at least ten times. The chain uses TRBV20-1 and TRBJ2-3, with D possibly being TRBD2 (6 bases). The CDR3 length is 14 residues. V shed 5 bases and J shed 0 bases, with 12 bases lying between them. The germline gives CDR1 DFQATT, CDR2 SNEGSKA (reference sequence). CDR3 amino acids: CSADAGGSTDTQYF. CDR3 DNA: TGCAGTGCTGATGCCGGGGGTAGCACAGATACGCAGTATTTT.

The V and J genes are TRBV3-1 and TRBJ1-2, with a tentative D call TRBD1 (5 bases). Trimming removed 5 bases from V and 4 bases from J, with 14 bases in between. Per germline, CDR1 LGHDT and CDR2 YNNKEL (reference sequence). The CDR3 totals 14 residues. The CDR3 loop reads CASSSRDSAYGYTF. As DNA, the CDR3 is TGTGCCAGCAGCTCCCGGGACTCGGCCTATGGCTACACCTTC.

The chain has TRBV19 and TRBJ2-7; D tentatively reads TRBD1 or TRBD2 (5 bases each). The germline V gene has CDR1 LNHDA and CDR2 SQIVND (reference sequence). The V end was cut by 5 bases, the J end by 0 bases, with 11 bases between. This CDR3 has 14 residues. The CDR3 nucleotides read TGTGCCAGTAGTTGGTCAGGGAGCTCCTACGAGCAGTACTTC. It translates to CASSWSGSSYEQYF. The whole variable domain, filled in from reference TRBV19 and TRBJ2-7, reads DGGITQSPKYLFRKEGQNVTLSCEQNLNHDAMYWYRQDPGQGLRLIYYSQIVNDFQKGDIAEGYSVSREKKESFPLTVTSAQKNPTAFYLCASSWSGSSYEQYFGPGTRLTVT.

The chain is built from TRBV30 and TRBJ1-1, with 7 bases fitting TRBD1. Trimming cost V 0 bases and J 3 bases; bases outside gene matches: 7. This CDR3 spans 15 amino acids. Per the germline V gene, CDR1 is GTSNPN and CDR2 is SVGIG (reference sequence). The CDR3 nucleotides are TGTGCCTGGAGTGTACTTCGCAGGGGGGACACTGAAGCTTTCTTT. This codes for CAWSVLRRGDTEAFF.

This clonotype was recorded at least ten times. The J gene is TRBJ1-4, the V gene TRBV3-1; no reliable D call. Germline CDR1 and CDR2: LGHDT and YNNKEL (reference sequence). This CDR3 is built from 12 residues. V lost 8 bases and J 10 bases, leaving 14 bases between the germline ends. CDR3 coding DNA: TGTGCCAGCGCCCCCACCTCAGGAAAACTGTTTTTT. Translated: CASAPTSGKLFF.

This clonotype has just a few counts. CDR3 amino acids: CASTPGLAGGSEETQYF. CDR3 coding DNA: TGTGCCAGCACTCCGGGACTAGCGGGGGGGTCGGAAGAGACCCAGTACTTC. V usage is TRBV7-8 and J usage is TRBJ2-5; 16 nucleotides agree with TRBD2. The CDR3 has 17 amino acids. Germline CDR1 SGHVS, CDR2 FQNEAQ. After removal of 7 bases from V and 3 bases from J, the junction contained 8 bases not matched to a gene.

The V call is TRBV5-1, the J call TRBJ2-1, with 9 positions matching TRBD1. The trim removed 2 bases at V and 3 bases at J, leaving 6 bases unmatched. Germline CDR1 is SGHRS and CDR2 is YFSETQ. The CDR3 sequence is 16 residues long. CDR3 coding DNA: TGCGCCAGCAGCTTATCCGAGACAGGGGGCTACAATGAGCAGTTCTTC. Amino acid sequence: CASSLSETGGYNEQFF.